Listed below are T cell receptor beta chains from one sample, sequenced in a study of blood T cell repertoires in COVID-19. Data came from immunoSEQ multiplex PCR; TCRdb stores just in-frame clones and leaves some out. Found here are fewer than 700,000 clones, 85% to 90% of them singletons; the top ten hold 7.5% to 9.5%. The sample comprised peripheral blood. These TCRs come from a woman aged 50 to 65 with COVID-19, enrolled during active disease. Both conserved end residues are part of each CDR3. The D gene is left open where the match is weak. Rows may omit the clone size; those that give it use once, few, many or a size class.

J,size,D,V,CDR3,DNA
TRBJ1-1,-,-,TRBV5-1,CASSRDTEAFF,TGCGCCAGCAGCCGGGACACTGAAGCTTTCTTT
TRBJ1-2,-,TRBD1,TRBV6-6,CASSPQGINYGYTF,TGTGCCAGCAGTCCACAGGGGATTAACTATGGCTACACCTTC
TRBJ2-7,-,-,TRBV5-1,CASSFGRGNRYEQYF,TGCGCCAGCAGCTTTGGGCGAGGGAACCGCTACGAGCAGTACTTC
TRBJ1-3,-,TRBD1,TRBV2,CASSLGTGRGNTIYF,TGTGCCAGCAGTCTCGGGACAGGGAGGGGAAACACCATATATTTT
TRBJ1-2,-,-,TRBV24-1,CATSSRVYGYTF,TGTGCCACCAGTTCCAGGGTCTATGGCTACACCTTC
TRBJ2-3,-,TRBD2,TRBV3-1/TRBV3-2,CASRVAGGPTDTQYF,TGTGCCAGCAGGGTAGCGGGGGGGCCTACAGATACGCAGTATTTT
TRBJ2-2,-,-,TRBV5-5,CASSLSGELFF,TGTGCCAGCAGCTTGTCAGGGGAGCTGTTTTTT
TRBJ1-5,-,TRBD1,TRBV19,CASSPTGGTPQHF,TGTGCCAGTAGCCCGACAGGGGGGACGCCCCAGCATTTT
TRBJ1-1,-,TRBD1,TRBV29-1,CSVQPGTGNTEAFF,TGCAGCGTGCAGCCCGGGACAGGGAACACTGAAGCTTTCTTT
TRBJ1-2,-,-,TRBV28,CASSLTGELEGYGYTF,TGTGCCAGCAGTTTAACGGGGGAGCTCGAGGGCTATGGCTACACCTTC
TRBJ2-7,-,TRBD1,TRBV27,CASSYWDEQGYYEQYF,TGTGCCAGCAGTTATTGGGATGAACAGGGGTACTACGAGCAGTACTTC
TRBJ1-1,few,TRBD1,TRBV3-1/TRBV3-2,CASSPTGSTEAFF,TGTGCCAGCAGCCCGACAGGGAGCACTGAAGCTTTCTTT
TRBJ1-1,once,TRBD1,TRBV12-3/TRBV12-4,CASRTGNTEAFF,TGTGCCAGTAGGACAGGGAACACTGAAGCTTTCTTT
TRBJ2-3,-,-,TRBV30,CACEPGAPYTTDTQYF,TGTGCCTGCGAACCAGGGGCCCCGTACACCACAGATACGCAGTATTTT
TRBJ2-7,once,TRBD1,TRBV27,CASSFGDRGYEQYF,TGTGCCAGCAGTTTTGGGGACAGGGGGTACGAGCAGTACTTC
TRBJ2-7,-,-,TRBV3-1/TRBV3-2,CASSWGRYEQYF,TGTGCCAGCAGCTGGGGGCGCTACGAGCAGTACTTC
TRBJ2-3,-,TRBD2,TRBV24-1,CATSDRREGRDTQYF,TGTGCCACCAGTGATCGGCGGGAGGGGAGAGATACGCAGTATTTT
TRBJ2-1,-,TRBD2,TRBV5-1,CASSLLGGGAEGEQFF,TGCGCCAGCAGCTTGCTGGGCGGGGGGGCCGAGGGTGAGCAGTTCTTC
TRBJ1-1,once,-,TRBV6-5,CASIDTMNTEAFF,TGTGCCAGCATCGACACCATGAACACTGAAGCTTTCTTT
TRBJ2-7,-,TRBD1,TRBV30,CAWSKTGVYEQYF,TGTGCCTGGAGCAAGACAGGGGTATACGAGCAGTACTTC
TRBJ2-3,-,-,TRBV7-3,CASSLTARDTQYF,TGTGCCAGCAGCTTAACAGCCCGAGATACGCAGTATTTT
TRBJ1-4,-,-,TRBV19,CASSIVGHNEKLFF,TGTGCCAGTAGTATAGTTGGGCATAATGAAAAACTGTTTTTT
TRBJ1-2,-,TRBD1,TRBV30,CAWRDRVYGYTF,TGTGCCTGGCGGGACAGGGTCTATGGCTACACCTTC
TRBJ1-2,-,-,TRBV24-1,CATGQDRGGYTF,TGTGCCACGGGTCAGGATAGAGGGGGCTACACCTTC
TRBJ1-1,-,-,TRBV13,CASSSDPQGSEAFF,TGTGCCAGCAGCTCCGATCCGCAGGGATCTGAAGCTTTCTTT
TRBJ1-2,-,TRBD1,TRBV6-5,CASLFPTGSGGYTF,TGTGCCAGCCTTTTTCCGACAGGGTCAGGCGGCTACACCTTC
TRBJ2-1,few,TRBD2,TRBV2,CASSDNSGGYNEQFF,TGTGCCAGCAGTGATAATAGCGGGGGATACAATGAGCAGTTCTTC
TRBJ2-1,-,-,TRBV4-2,CASSQGAGFSYNEQFF,TGTGCCAGCAGCCAAGGGGCAGGTTTCTCCTACAATGAGCAGTTCTTC
TRBJ2-3,-,TRBD2,TRBV4-2,CASSQLWTSGRDTQYF,TGTGCCAGCAGCCAACTGTGGACTAGCGGCAGAGATACGCAGTATTTT
TRBJ1-2,-,-,TRBV7-2,CASSPRSGIKGYTF,TGTGCCAGCAGTCCCCGTTCAGGGATTAAGGGCTACACCTTC
TRBJ1-3,-,-,TRBV12-3/TRBV12-4,CASADSSGNTIYF,TGTGCCAGCGCAGACAGCTCTGGAAACACCATATATTTT
TRBJ1-1,once,-,TRBV6-5,CASTEVTEAFF,TGTGCCAGCACCGAGGTCACTGAAGCTTTCTTT
TRBJ2-6,-,TRBD2,TRBV2,CASKAGGSGANVLTF,TGTGCCAGCAAGGCGGGGGGCTCTGGGGCCAACGTCCTGACTTTC
TRBJ1-4,-,-,TRBV21-1,CASSKVRTGCEKLFF,TGTGCCAGCAGCAAAGTCCGGACAGGGTGCGAAAAACTGTTTTTT
TRBJ1-1,-,TRBD1,TRBV7-9,CASSPRTGSVAEAFF,TGTGCCAGCAGCCCCAGGACAGGGAGTGTCGCTGAAGCTTTCTTT
TRBJ2-1,-,TRBD1,TRBV5-1,CASSLGTGDDDEQFF,TGCGCCAGCAGCTTAGGGACAGGGGATGATGATGAGCAGTTCTTC
TRBJ1-1,-,-,TRBV14,CASSLGGNTEAFF,TGTGCCAGCAGCCTGGGGGGGAACACTGAAGCTTTCTTT
TRBJ2-1,-,-,TRBV3-1/TRBV3-2,CASSLTRDEQFF,TGTGCCAGCAGCCTTACCAGGGATGAGCAGTTCTTC
TRBJ2-3,-,TRBD1,TRBV3-1/TRBV3-2,CASSQGSGQGYTDTQYF,TGTGCCAGCAGCCAGGGCTCGGGACAGGGATACACAGATACGCAGTATTTT